One sample yielded the 18 T cell receptor beta chains listed below, sequenced in a study of neurological immune-mediated disorders. TCRdb reanalysed the 5' RACE reads using MiXCR and keeps one entry per CDR3 protein. The data show over 40,000 distinct CDR3 sequences, about 6.9% seen once. Sequences were obtained from CD4+ T cells from blood. The receptors were gathered from a woman aged 40-49 years in good health.

This clonotype was picked up many times. This chain links TRBV29-1 with TRBJ1-1; 10 bases fit TRBD1. The germline V gene has CDR1 SQVTM and CDR2 ANQGSEA. V shed 7 bases, J shed 4 bases, and the junction held 6 bases outside the gene matches. This CDR3 has 13 amino acids. The CDR3 region is CSGDRGRGTEAFF. The CDR3 DNA follows: TGCAGCGGCGACAGGGGGCGAGGCACTGAAGCTTTCTTT.

This clonotype was found many times. This chain joins TRBV7-2 and TRBJ2-1, with TRBD2 identical over 8 bases. The CDR3 runs 17 residues. Germline-derived CDR1 and CDR2 are SGHTA and FQGNSA. With 6 bases clipped from V and 6 bases from J, the junction kept 16 bases outside the gene matches. CDR3 coding DNA: TGTGCCAGCAGTCCCCGGGAGGGTGGAATAGTTATCAATGAGCAGTTCTTC. Amino acid sequence: CASSPREGGIVINEQFF. Supplemented by reference TRBV7-2 and TRBJ2-1, the full variable domain reads GAGVSQSPSNKVTEKGKDVELRCDPISGHTALYWYRQSLGQGLEFLIYFQGNSAPDKSGLPSDRFSAERTGGSVSTLTIQRTQQEDSAVYLCASSPREGGIVINEQFFGPGTRLTVL.

This clonotype showed up many times. CDR3 protein: CSVGWDNTEAFF. The CDR3 coding sequence is TGCAGCGTTGGATGGGACAACACTGAAGCTTTCTTT. The V call is TRBV29-1, the J call TRBJ1-1, with TRBD1 as a possible D gene (5 bases). V gave up 4 bases and J gave up 2 bases, with 8 bases separating them. Germline assignment: CDR1 SQVTM and CDR2 ANQGSEA. The CDR3 covers 12 residues.

This clonotype was seen at least ten times. This chain joins TRBV11-2 and TRBJ2-5; TRBD2 matches 7 bases. The CDR3 consists of 14 residues. V shed 6 bases and J 2 bases; nucleotides not matched to a gene: 6. CDR1 and CDR2 from the germline V gene are SGHAT and FQNNGV. The CDR3 sequence is CASRLSSGQETQYF. The CDR3 region has the DNA TGTGCCAGCAGGTTGTCTAGCGGACAAGAGACCCAGTACTTC.

In its sample, this clonotype was seen many times. V usage is TRBV29-1 and J usage is TRBJ1-4; no clear D gene. Germline CDR1 and CDR2: SQVTM and ANQGSEA. With 4 bases removed from V and 8 bases from J, the gap between germline ends came to 17 bases. The CDR3 runs 14 residues. In DNA form, the CDR3 reads TGCAGCGTTGCCCCGGCCTCCCCGGGAGAAAAACTGTTTTTT. It is translated as CSVAPASPGEKLFF.

This clonotype has at least ten counts. This chain links TRBV6-5 with TRBJ2-7, with 7 bases fitting TRBD1. Germline trimming cut 6 bases from V and 3 bases from J; bases unmatched to any gene: 5. Per germline, CDR1 MNHEY and CDR2 SVGAGI. This CDR3 is 13 amino acids long. The DNA of the CDR3 is TGTGCCAGCAGACAGGGACAGCTCTACGAGCAGTACTTC. Its translation is CASRQGQLYEQYF.

This clonotype was observed at least ten times. The chain is built from TRBV24-1 and TRBJ2-1, with unresolved D. The CDR3 is 14 residues long. From germline, CDR1 is KGHDR and CDR2 SFDVKD. V was pared by 1 base and J by 5 bases, with 8 bases between. CDR3: CATSDFGPNNEQFF. CDR3 in DNA: TGTGCCACCAGTGATTTCGGACCGAACAATGAGCAGTTCTTC.

This chain connects TRBV7-6 to TRBJ2-1, with TRBD2 matching 10 bases. V was pared by 7 bases and J by 6 bases, with 9 bases of the junction left unmatched. Germline V gene lookup returns CDR1 SGHVS and CDR2 FNYEAQ. This CDR3 is 15 amino acids long. The CDR3 DNA sequence: TGTGCCAGCACCCGCGGACTAGCGGCCCTCAATGAGCAGTTCTTC. It encodes CASTRGLAALNEQFF.

This clonotype has at least ten counts. At one boundary the junction diverges from the germline segment, which might be a read error. The chain recombines TRBV3-1 with TRBJ2-7; possibly TRBD1 for D (6 bases). The CDR3 consists of 18 residues. The germline gives CDR1 LGHDT, CDR2 YNNKEL (reference sequence). The CDR3 region has the DNA TGTGCCAGCAGCCAAGAATTGGGGGCGCTTGTTGGATTGTACGGGCAGTACTTC. It yields the protein CASSQELGALVGLYGQYF.

This clonotype was counted many times. The chain uses TRBV5-6 and TRBJ2-1; TRBD1 aligns across 9 bases. V lost 2 bases, J lost 4 bases, and 7 bases stayed unmatched. This CDR3 has 16 residues. The germline V gene has CDR1 SGHDT and CDR2 YYEEEE. CDR3 protein: CASSLYNRGLYNEQFF. The CDR3, as DNA: TGTGCCAGCAGCTTATACAACAGGGGGCTTTACAATGAGCAGTTCTTC.

This clonotype was recorded many times. This chain connects TRBV27 to TRBJ1-1; D is unresolved. There are 13 residues in the CDR3. The germline gives CDR1 MNHEY, CDR2 SMNVEV (reference sequence). V was shortened by 5 bases and J by 2 bases, with 9 bases between the two germline ends. CDR3 nucleotide sequence: TGTGCCAGCAGTAGGGAGTTCAACACTGAAGCTTTCTTT. Translating it yields CASSREFNTEAFF.

This clonotype was observed at least ten times. The chain links TRBV20-1 to TRBJ1-6, with D uncertain. The CDR3 is 15 amino acids. The V and J ends lost 0 bases and 3 bases respectively, with 9 bases between them. Germline V lookup: CDR1 DFQATT, CDR2 SNEGSKA (reference sequence). CDR3 DNA: TGCAGTGCTAGAGAAGGCAGAAGCTATAATTCACCCCTCCACTTT. Protein: CSAREGRSYNSPLHF.

A few counts support this clonotype. This chain uses TRBV15 with TRBJ2-7; 8 bases align to TRBD1. Germline V gives CDR1 LNHNV, CDR2 YYDKDF (reference sequence). J was trimmed by 5 bases and V by 2 bases; bases with no gene match: 8. This CDR3 has 15 residues. The CDR3 region has the DNA TGTGCCACCAGCAGACCGGACAGGGATCGCGACGAGCAGTACTTC. This translates into CATSRPDRDRDEQYF.

This clonotype was observed a handful of times. The CDR3 DNA reads TGTGCCAGCAGCTTATACATGCTGAGCTCTGGAAACACCATATATTTT. Translating gives CASSLYMLSSGNTIYF. The V call is TRBV6-6, the J call TRBJ1-3, with D unresolved. The germline V and J ends were trimmed by 6 bases and 0 bases, with 15 bases remaining between them. CDR3 length: 16 amino acids. The germline V gene encodes CDR1 MNHNY and CDR2 SVGAGI (reference sequence).

CDR3 residues: CASSPILTSAQETQYF. DNA of the CDR3: TGTGCCAGCAGCCCAATTCTGACTAGCGCCCAAGAGACCCAGTACTTC. This sequence joins TRBV3-1 and TRBJ2-5; the match to TRBD2 covers 8 bases. The CDR3 is 16 residues long. V shed 4 bases and J 1 base; nucleotides not matched to a gene: 8. Looked up from germline, CDR1 is LGHDT and CDR2 is YNNKEL (reference sequence).

There are many counts of this clonotype. The rearrangement joins TRBV5-1 to TRBJ2-2, with 7 bases matching TRBD2. The germline V gene encodes CDR1 SGHRS and CDR2 YFSETQ. V gave up 2 bases and J gave up 4 bases; unmatched junction bases: 11. CDR3 length: 17 amino acids. CDR3 sequence (DNA): TGCGCCAGCAGCTTTTTGGCAACTAGCGAAGGCACCGGGGAGCTGTTTTTT. This sequence encodes CASSFLATSEGTGELFF.

This clonotype was counted at least ten times. The chain uses TRBV7-8 and TRBJ2-7; D is unclear. In germline, CDR1 is SGHVS, CDR2 FQNEAQ. Trimming stripped 1 base from V and 3 bases from J, with 16 bases between. The CDR3 length is 16 residues. CDR3 nucleotides: TGTGCCAGCAGCTTAGAATCTGGGGTCCTTAACTACGAGCAGTACTTC. Encoded protein: CASSLESGVLNYEQYF.

This clonotype was observed many times. The V and J genes are TRBV6-6 and TRBJ1-2; maybe TRBD1 (6 bases). Germline assignment: CDR1 MNHNY and CDR2 SVGAGI (reference sequence). Between the trimmed V and J ends, which lost 8 bases and 4 bases, there was a span of 11 bases. The CDR3 spans 12 residues. The CDR3 DNA reads as TGTGCCAGCGGATTACAGGGCTATGGCTACACCTTC. Protein sequence: CASGLQGYGYTF.